One TCR beta chain is described in this entry. These data are taken from a study of control samples from healthy donors and cancer patients. The repertoire was sequenced with immunoSEQ multiplex PCR; TCRdb's copy has only in-frame clones and lacks some. The profile covers 69,000 or so clones, with about 94% appearing a single time and approximately 3% taken by the ten largest. The CDR3 sequence is 13 residues long. With 5 bases removed from V and 4 bases from J, the gap between germline ends came to 12 bases. This TCR came from a woman aged 25 to 39 in good health. This sequence joins TRBV12-3 or TRBV12-4 and TRBJ2-7, with a tentative D call TRBD1 (6 bases). Sequenced sample: blood. CDR3 bases: TGTGCCAGCAGTCTACAGGGCGTGTACGAGCAGTACTTC. This gives the protein CASSLQGVYEQYF.